A selection of T cell receptor beta chains follows, all from one sample in a study of Ad26.COV2.S vaccination and SARS-CoV-2 variants. The assay was immunoSEQ multiplex PCR, and TCRdb's table has in-frame clones only and misses some. Counted here are nearly 95,000 clones, roughly 84% occurring once; the ten biggest clones make up 15% to 20%. The source material was peripheral blood, sampled after recovery from COVID-19. Receptors originate from a human donor who had recovered from COVID-19. CDR3s include the opening cysteine and the closing phenylalanine or tryptophan. The D gene is left open where the match is weak. Clone size is given for some rows only: seen once, a few or many times, or a class if the clone is expanded.

J gene: TRBJ1-1; V gene: TRBV5-6; clone size: NA; D gene: NA; CDR3 DNA: TGTGCCAGCAGCTTTCAGGGTTTGGACACTGAAGCTTTCTTT; CDR3 protein: CASSFQGLDTEAFF
J gene: TRBJ2-7; V gene: TRBV11-2; clone size: NA; D gene: TRBD1; CDR3 DNA: TGTGCCAGCACACCCGGGACAGGGACATCCTACGAGCAGTACTTC; CDR3 protein: CASTPGTGTSYEQYF
J gene: TRBJ2-1; V gene: TRBV9; clone size: NA; D gene: NA; CDR3 DNA: TGTGCCAGCAGCGTAGCTGGGGTGGGGGAGCAGTTCTTC; CDR3 protein: CASSVAGVGEQFF
J gene: TRBJ1-3; V gene: TRBV18; clone size: NA; D gene: NA; CDR3 DNA: TGTGCCAGCTCACCGGGCCAGGGAGGCACTGGAAACACCATATATTTT; CDR3 protein: CASSPGQGGTGNTIYF
J gene: TRBJ2-1; V gene: TRBV6-5; clone size: NA; D gene: TRBD2; CDR3 DNA: TGTGCCAGCAGTTACGCAGGGGGACTAGCGGGATTAGGGCAGTTCTTC; CDR3 protein: CASSYAGGLAGLGQFF
J gene: TRBJ1-5; V gene: TRBV10-3; clone size: few; D gene: NA; CDR3 DNA: TGTGCCATCAGTGAGTCGATACAGAATAATCAGCCCCAGCATTTT; CDR3 protein: CAISESIQNNQPQHF
J gene: TRBJ1-4; V gene: TRBV10-3; clone size: NA; D gene: NA; CDR3 DNA: TGTGCCATCAGTGATACGACCTCGACAGCGGGTCGGGAAAAACTGTTTTTT; CDR3 protein: CAISDTTSTAGREKLFF
J gene: TRBJ1-1; V gene: TRBV6-4; clone size: NA; D gene: NA; CDR3 DNA: TGTGCCAGCAGGACCCAGGGAGGGAACACTGAAGCTTTCTTT; CDR3 protein: CASRTQGGNTEAFF
J gene: TRBJ2-4; V gene: TRBV9; clone size: NA; D gene: TRBD1; CDR3 DNA: TGTGCCAGCAGCGTGGCCGACAGGGGGGGAGCCAAAAACATTCAGTACTTC; CDR3 protein: CASSVADRGGAKNIQYF
J gene: TRBJ2-2; V gene: TRBV25-1; clone size: NA; D gene: NA; CDR3 DNA: TGTGCCAGCAGGGGAAGAAGGGCCGACGGGGAGCTGTTTTTT; CDR3 protein: CASRGRRADGELFF
J gene: TRBJ1-1; V gene: TRBV5-4; clone size: NA; D gene: NA; CDR3 DNA: TGTGCCAGCAGACGTGGGGGCGGAACTGAAGCTTTCTTT; CDR3 protein: CASRRGGGTEAFF
J gene: TRBJ1-2; V gene: TRBV7-8; clone size: NA; D gene: TRBD1; CDR3 DNA: TGTGCCAGCAGCTCGGAGACAGGGGGTAGAGGCTACACCTTC; CDR3 protein: CASSSETGGRGYTF
J gene: TRBJ2-4; V gene: TRBV10-3; clone size: NA; D gene: NA; CDR3 DNA: TGTGCCATCAGGGCGGACAGTCGGGACAAAAACATTCAGTACTTC; CDR3 protein: CAIRADSRDKNIQYF
J gene: TRBJ2-3; V gene: TRBV6-2/TRBV6-3; clone size: NA; D gene: NA; CDR3 DNA: TGTGCCAGCAGTTACTCGGAATCTGACAAAGGAACAGATACGCAGTATTTT; CDR3 protein: CASSYSESDKGTDTQYF
J gene: TRBJ2-7; V gene: TRBV4-1; clone size: NA; D gene: NA; CDR3 DNA: TGCGCCAGCAGCCAAGCTCCAATACCGGGACGGTACGAGCAGTACTTC; CDR3 protein: CASSQAPIPGRYEQYF
J gene: TRBJ1-4; V gene: TRBV9; clone size: NA; D gene: NA; CDR3 DNA: TGTGCCAGCAGCGTAGGACTGAATAATGAAAAACTGTTTTTT; CDR3 protein: CASSVGLNNEKLFF
J gene: TRBJ2-1; V gene: TRBV7-8; clone size: NA; D gene: NA; CDR3 DNA: TGTGCCAGCACCCTCCGGCGGGGATACAATGAGCAGTTCTTC; CDR3 protein: CASTLRRGYNEQFF